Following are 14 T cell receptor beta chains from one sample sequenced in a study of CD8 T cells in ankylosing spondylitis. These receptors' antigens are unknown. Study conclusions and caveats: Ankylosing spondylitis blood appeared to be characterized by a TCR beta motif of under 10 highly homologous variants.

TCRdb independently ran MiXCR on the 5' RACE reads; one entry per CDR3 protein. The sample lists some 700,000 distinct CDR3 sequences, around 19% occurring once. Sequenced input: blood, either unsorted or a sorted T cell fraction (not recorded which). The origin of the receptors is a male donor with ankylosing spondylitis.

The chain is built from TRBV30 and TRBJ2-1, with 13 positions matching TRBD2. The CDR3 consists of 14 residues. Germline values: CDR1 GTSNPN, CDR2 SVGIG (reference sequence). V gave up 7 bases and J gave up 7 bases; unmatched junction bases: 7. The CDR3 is CASRTSGRVNEQFF. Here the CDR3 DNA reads TGTGCCTCCCGGACTAGCGGGAGAGTAAATGAGCAGTTCTTC.

The CDR3 spells CAISEREVYNEQFF. The DNA of the CDR3 is TGTGCCATCAGTGAACGGGAGGTTTACAATGAGCAGTTCTTC. V usage is TRBV10-3 and J usage is TRBJ2-1; 7 bases are a match to TRBD2. This CDR3 region has 14 residues. The ends lost 3 bases at V and 4 bases at J; junction bases unmatched: 3. The germline gives CDR1 ENHRY, CDR2 SYGVKD.

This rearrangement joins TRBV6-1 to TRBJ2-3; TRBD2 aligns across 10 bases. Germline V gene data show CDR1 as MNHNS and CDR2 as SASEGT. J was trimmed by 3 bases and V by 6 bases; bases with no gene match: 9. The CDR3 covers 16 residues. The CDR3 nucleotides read TGTGCCAGCAGCCCAGCCCTAGCGGGAGCAACAGATACGCAGTATTTT. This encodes CASSPALAGATDTQYF.

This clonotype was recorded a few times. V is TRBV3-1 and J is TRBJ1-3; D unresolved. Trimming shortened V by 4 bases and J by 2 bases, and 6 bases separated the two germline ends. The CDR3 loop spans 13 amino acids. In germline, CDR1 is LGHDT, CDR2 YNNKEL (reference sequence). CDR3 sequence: CASSPSAGNTIYF. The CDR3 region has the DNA TGTGCCAGCAGCCCCTCTGCTGGAAACACCATATATTTT.

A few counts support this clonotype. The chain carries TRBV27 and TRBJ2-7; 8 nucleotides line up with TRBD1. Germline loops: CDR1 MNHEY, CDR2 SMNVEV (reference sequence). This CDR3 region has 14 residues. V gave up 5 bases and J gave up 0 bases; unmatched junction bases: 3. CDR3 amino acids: CASSRTGPSYEQYF. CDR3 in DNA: TGTGCCAGCAGTAGGACAGGGCCCTCCTACGAGCAGTACTTC.

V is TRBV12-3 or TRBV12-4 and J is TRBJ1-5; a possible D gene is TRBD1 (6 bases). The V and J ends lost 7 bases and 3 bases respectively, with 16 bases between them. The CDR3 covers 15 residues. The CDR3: CASTSDSPYNQPQHF. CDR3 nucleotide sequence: TGTGCCAGCACCTCGGACAGTCCCTACAATCAGCCCCAGCATTTT.

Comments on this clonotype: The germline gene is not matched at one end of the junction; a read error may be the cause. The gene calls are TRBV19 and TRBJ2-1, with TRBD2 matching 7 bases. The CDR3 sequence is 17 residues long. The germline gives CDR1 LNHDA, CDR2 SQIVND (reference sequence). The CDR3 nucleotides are TGTGCCAGTACTCCCAGGTGGGGGGGGACCTCTTACAATGAGCAGCTCTTC. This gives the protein CASTPRWGGTSYNEQLF.

The CDR3 sequence is CASSLALTSGSYEQYF. Here the CDR3 DNA reads TGTGCCAGCAGCTTAGCGCTCACTAGCGGCTCCTACGAGCAGTACTTC. The V gene is TRBV7-2, the J gene TRBJ2-7; 8 positions agree with TRBD2. The CDR3 extends over 16 amino acids. V trimming: 0 bases; J trimming: 0 bases; junction bases outside the gene matches: 4. The germline V gene has CDR1 SGHTA and CDR2 FQGNSA.

CDR3 protein: CASSLAPAPSDEQFF. CDR3 nucleotide sequence: TGTGCCAGCAGCTTAGCGCCGGCTCCCTCCGATGAGCAGTTCTTC. This sequence joins TRBV7-8 and TRBJ2-1; D is unresolved. Trimming removed 0 bases from V and 8 bases from J, with 14 bases in between. This CDR3 comprises 15 residues. The germline gives CDR1 SGHVS, CDR2 FQNEAQ.

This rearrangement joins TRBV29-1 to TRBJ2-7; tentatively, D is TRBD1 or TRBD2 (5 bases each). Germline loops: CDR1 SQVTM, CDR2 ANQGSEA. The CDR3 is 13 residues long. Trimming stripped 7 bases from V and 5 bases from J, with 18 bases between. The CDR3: CSAEGQGPHEQYF. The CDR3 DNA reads TGCAGCGCCGAGGGGCAGGGTCCCCACGAGCAGTACTTC.

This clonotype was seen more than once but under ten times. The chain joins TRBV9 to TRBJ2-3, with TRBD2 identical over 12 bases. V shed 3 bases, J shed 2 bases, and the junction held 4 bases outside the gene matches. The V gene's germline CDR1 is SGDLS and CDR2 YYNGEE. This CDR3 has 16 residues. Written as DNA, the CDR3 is TGTGCCAGCAGCGGTAGGACTAGCGGGGCCACAGATACGCAGTATTTT. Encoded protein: CASSGRTSGATDTQYF. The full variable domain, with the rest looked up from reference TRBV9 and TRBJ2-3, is DSGVTQTPKHLITATGQRVTLRCSPRSGDLSVYWYQQSLDQGLQFLIQYYNGEERAKGNILERFSAQQFPDLHSELNLSSLELGDSALYFCASSGRTSGATDTQYFGPGTRLTVL.

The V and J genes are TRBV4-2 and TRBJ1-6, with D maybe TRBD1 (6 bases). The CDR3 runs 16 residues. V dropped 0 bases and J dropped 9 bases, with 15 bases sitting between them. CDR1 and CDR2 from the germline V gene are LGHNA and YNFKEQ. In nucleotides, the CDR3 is TGTGCCAGCAGCCAAGATCAAGTCACGGGGGCTTCACCCCTCCACTTT. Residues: CASSQDQVTGASPLHF.

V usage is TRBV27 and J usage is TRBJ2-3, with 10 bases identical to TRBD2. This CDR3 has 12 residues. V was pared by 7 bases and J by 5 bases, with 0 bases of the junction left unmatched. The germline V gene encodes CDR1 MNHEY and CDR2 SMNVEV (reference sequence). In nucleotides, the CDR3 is TGTGCCAGCAAGCGGGGGGGAGATACGCAGTATTTT. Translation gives CASKRGGDTQYF.

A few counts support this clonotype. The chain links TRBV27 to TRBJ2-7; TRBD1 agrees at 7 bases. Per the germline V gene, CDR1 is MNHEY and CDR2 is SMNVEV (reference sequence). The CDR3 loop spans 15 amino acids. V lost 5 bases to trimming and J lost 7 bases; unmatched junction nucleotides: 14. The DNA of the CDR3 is TGTGCCAGCAGTGTTATCCCGGGACAGACGAGAGAGCAGTACTTC. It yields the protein CASSVIPGQTREQYF.